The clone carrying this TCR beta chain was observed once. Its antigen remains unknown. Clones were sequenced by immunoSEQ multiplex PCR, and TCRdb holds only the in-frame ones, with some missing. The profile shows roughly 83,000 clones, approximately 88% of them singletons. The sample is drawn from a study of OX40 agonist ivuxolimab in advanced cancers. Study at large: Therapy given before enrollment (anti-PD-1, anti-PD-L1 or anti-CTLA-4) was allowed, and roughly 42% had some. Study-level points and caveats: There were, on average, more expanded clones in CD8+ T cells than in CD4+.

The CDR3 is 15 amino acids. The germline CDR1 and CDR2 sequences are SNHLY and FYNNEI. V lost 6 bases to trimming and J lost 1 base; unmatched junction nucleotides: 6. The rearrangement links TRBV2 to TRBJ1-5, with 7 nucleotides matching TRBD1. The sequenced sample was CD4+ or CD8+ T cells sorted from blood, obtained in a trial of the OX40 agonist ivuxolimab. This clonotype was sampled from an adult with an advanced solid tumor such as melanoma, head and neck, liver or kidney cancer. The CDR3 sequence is CASSDRVGSNQPQHF. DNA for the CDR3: TGTGCCAGCAGCGACAGGGTGGGCAGCAATCAGCCCCAGCATTTT.